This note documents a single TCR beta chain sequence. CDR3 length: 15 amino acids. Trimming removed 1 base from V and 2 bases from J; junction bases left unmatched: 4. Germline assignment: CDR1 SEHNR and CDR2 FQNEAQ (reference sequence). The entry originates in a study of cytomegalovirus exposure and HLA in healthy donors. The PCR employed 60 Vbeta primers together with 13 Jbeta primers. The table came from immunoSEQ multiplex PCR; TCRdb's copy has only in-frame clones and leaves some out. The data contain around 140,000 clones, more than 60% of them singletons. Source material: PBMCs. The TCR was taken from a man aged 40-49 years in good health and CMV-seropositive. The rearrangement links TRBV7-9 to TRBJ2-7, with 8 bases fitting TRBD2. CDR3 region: CASSLELAAPYEQYF. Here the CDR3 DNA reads TGTGCCAGCAGCTTAGAACTAGCGGCCCCCTACGAGCAGTACTTC.